The 4 T cell receptor beta chains below all came from one sample that was sequenced in a study of cytomegalovirus exposure and HLA in healthy donors (dated by TCRdb to the late 2010s). Library generation was performed with the immunoSEQ multiplex PCR assay. The table was pulled from immuneACCESS by TCRdb, which kept in-frame rearrangements only. Such tables lose some clones; where checked, under half of the loss comes from unresolved V genes, and the rest has no known cause. The sample table shows about 170,000 clones, and roughly nine tenths are seen once. Roughly 5.8% of the sample is in the top ten clones. Material: PBMCs. The source of these receptors is a woman aged 25 to 39 in good health and CMV-seronegative.

The chain employs TRBV6-5 and TRBJ1-1, with unresolved D. Germline loops: CDR1 MNHEY, CDR2 SVGAGI. The CDR3 has 14 residues. V lost 2 bases, J lost 1 base, and 8 bases lay in between. Here the CDR3 reads CASSYKTANTEAFF. In DNA, the CDR3 is TGTGCCAGCAGTTACAAAACAGCGAACACTGAAGCTTTCTTT.

This chain uses TRBV19 with TRBJ1-4, with 8 bases matching TRBD1. This CDR3 has 15 residues. Germline V gene sequence: CDR1 LNHDA, CDR2 SQIVND (reference sequence). The ends lost 4 bases at V and 2 bases at J; junction bases unmatched: 3. The DNA of the CDR3 is TGTGCCAGTAGTACCAGACAGGGGACTAATGAAAAACTGTTTTTT. It translates to CASSTRQGTNEKLFF.

This chain connects TRBV18 to TRBJ1-1; D is uncertain. Germline assignment: CDR1 KGHSH and CDR2 LQKENI. The CDR3 length is 13 residues. Trimming cost V 3 bases and J 11 bases, with 16 bases left between them. As DNA, the CDR3 is TGTGCCAGCTCACCCTCCGAAAGGGCGGGGGCTTTCTTT. This sequence encodes CASSPSERAGAFF.

The chain joins TRBV27 to TRBJ2-1; possible D gene TRBD2, 6 bases. The CDR3 covers 14 residues. The germline CDR1 and CDR2 sequences are MNHEY and SMNVEV (reference sequence). Deletions cut 4 bases from V and 0 bases from J, with 7 bases between. CDR3 in amino acids: CASSWGGSYNEQFF. The CDR3, as DNA: TGTGCCAGCAGTTGGGGAGGCTCCTACAATGAGCAGTTCTTC.